This passage covers 5 T cell receptor beta chains from one sample sequenced in a study of vaccination and CD4 T cells after COVID-19 (dated by TCRdb to 2022 to 2024). The protocol used for the library was PCR. For sequencing, an Illumina iSeq 100 was employed. DNA from cultured CD4+ T cells underwent TCR sequencing with the Oncomine TCR Beta short-read assay at the Johns Hopkins FTIC core. Through fastp at Q25 and MiXCR, TCRdb rebuilt clones from the public reads, retaining in-frame beta chains. One record per CDR3 amino acid sequence lists the most common genes and DNA. For this sample the table gives fewer than 20,000 distinct CDR3 sequences, of which about two fifths were detected only once. The top ten hold under 8% of the sample. This specimen's treatment or condition label, per the study, means: roughly 11-day PBMC culture with coronavirus spike peptide pools or control peptides (ViraFEST assay).

Their specific antigens are unknown. The material sequenced was CD4+ T cells from blood, cultured in vitro, taken after SARS-CoV-2 vaccination. The receptors were gathered from a human donor who had recovered from COVID-19.

By its share, this clonotype is medium-sized. The rearrangement links TRBV20-1 to TRBJ2-3; D call uncertain. This CDR3 spans 13 amino acids. CDR1 and CDR2 (germline): DFQATT, SNEGSKA (reference sequence). V lost 7 bases and J 5 bases, leaving 16 bases between the germline ends. Here the CDR3 reads CSVVGFSGDTQYF. Written as DNA, the CDR3 is TGCAGTGTTGTGGGCTTTTCAGGAGATACGCAGTATTTT.

The chain has TRBV5-4 and TRBJ1-2; D ambiguous. Trimming stripped 3 bases from V and 3 bases from J, with 21 bases between. CDR3 size: 17 residues. Germline V gene data show CDR1 as SGHNT and CDR2 as YYREEE (reference sequence). CDR3 in amino acids: CASSSGPAPKVDYGYTF. The CDR3 DNA follows: TGTGCCAGCAGCTCCGGTCCGGCTCCGAAGGTAGACTATGGCTACACCTTC.

The rearrangement joins TRBV30 to TRBJ2-5; no clear D. Germline V gene lookup returns CDR1 GTSNPN and CDR2 SVGIG (reference sequence). V was trimmed by 4 bases and J by 0 bases, leaving 9 bases between them. The CDR3 is made up of 13 amino acids. The CDR3 sequence: CAWTGRHQETQYF. CDR3 nucleotides: TGTGCCTGGACCGGTCGGCACCAAGAGACCCAGTACTTC.

The chain uses TRBV5-4 and TRBJ1-2, with D hard to call. CDR1 and CDR2 (germline): SGHNT, YYREEE (reference sequence). The CDR3 extends over 14 amino acids. Trimming pared 3 bases from V and 2 bases from J, leaving 11 bases between. DNA of the CDR3: TGTGCCAGCAGCTCACCTCGGCGCAACTATGGCTACACCTTC. Translated: CASSSPRRNYGYTF.

The chain is built from TRBV6-1 and TRBJ2-7, with D hard to call. V was trimmed by 6 bases and J by 3 bases, leaving 9 bases between them. Germline loops: CDR1 MNHNS, CDR2 SASEGT. The CDR3 is made up of 12 amino acids. CDR3 nucleotide sequence: TGTGCCAGCAGCTCAGACAACTACGAGCAGTACTTC. The encoded protein is CASSSDNYEQYF.